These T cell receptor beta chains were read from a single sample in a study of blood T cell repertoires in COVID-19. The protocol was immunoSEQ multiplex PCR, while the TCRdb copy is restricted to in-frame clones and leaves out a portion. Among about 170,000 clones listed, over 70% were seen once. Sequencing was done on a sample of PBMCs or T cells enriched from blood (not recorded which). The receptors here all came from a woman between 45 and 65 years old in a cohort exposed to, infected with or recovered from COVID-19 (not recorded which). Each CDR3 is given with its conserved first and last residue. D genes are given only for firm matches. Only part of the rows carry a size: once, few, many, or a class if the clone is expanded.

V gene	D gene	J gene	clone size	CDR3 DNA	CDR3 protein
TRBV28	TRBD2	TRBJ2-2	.	TGTGCCAGCAGTCCCTGGCTAGCGGAGAACACCGGGGAGCTGTTTTTT	CASSPWLAENTGELFF
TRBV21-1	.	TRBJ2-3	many	TGTGCCAGCAGCAAAGTCAGGACTAGCATGGATACGCAGTATTTT	CASSKVRTSMDTQYF
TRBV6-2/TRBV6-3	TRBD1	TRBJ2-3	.	TGTGCCAGCAGCGGACTTCGGGACAGGGGAGCAGATACGCAGTATTTT	CASSGLRDRGADTQYF
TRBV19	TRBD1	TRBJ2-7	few	TGTGCCAGTAGTGGACAGGGCCGGGACGAGCAGTACTTC	CASSGQGRDEQYF
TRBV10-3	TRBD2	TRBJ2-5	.	TGTGCCATCAGTGGGACTAGCGGGGGGGTAGAGACCCAGTACTTC	CAISGTSGGVETQYF
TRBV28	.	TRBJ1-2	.	TGTGCCAGCAGTTTATTGGCGACACAAAACTATGGCTACACCTTC	CASSLLATQNYGYTF
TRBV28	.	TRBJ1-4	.	TGTGCCAGCAGTCGAGGCGGGAGCAGCTCAGCGGAAAAACTGTTTTTT	CASSRGGSSSAEKLFF
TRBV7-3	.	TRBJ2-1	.	TGTGCCAGCAGCTTGGGCAGATACAATGAGCAGTTCTTC	CASSLGRYNEQFF
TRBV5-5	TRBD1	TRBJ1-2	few	TGTGCCAGCAGCTTGGAGGGGGCGTCTGGCTACACCTTC	CASSLEGASGYTF
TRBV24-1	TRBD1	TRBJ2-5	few	TGTGCCACCAGTGAAGGGGGACAGGGGGCGGGTGAGACCCAGTACTTC	CATSEGGQGAGETQYF
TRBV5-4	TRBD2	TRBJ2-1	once	TGTGCCAGCAGCGTGGCCATTGGCGGGAGTTCTCTTGAGCAGTTCTTC	CASSVAIGGSSLEQFF
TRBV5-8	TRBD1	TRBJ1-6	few	TGTGCCAGCAGCCCAAGGGACAGTATTAATTCACCCCTCCACTTT	CASSPRDSINSPLHF
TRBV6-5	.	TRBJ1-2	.	TGTGCCAGCACCCCCGGACAGTTCGTTGTCTACACCTTC	CASTPGQFVVYTF
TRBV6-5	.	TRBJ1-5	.	TGTGCCAGCAGACAGTGGGGCAATCAGCCCCAGCATTTT	CASRQWGNQPQHF
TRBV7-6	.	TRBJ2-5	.	TGTGCCAGCAGCCAGGGTCCCTTCGGGGAGACCCAGTACTTC	CASSQGPFGETQYF
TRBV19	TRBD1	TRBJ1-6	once	TGTGCCAGTAGTAAGGACAGGCAGGGGAACAATTCACCCCTCCACTTT	CASSKDRQGNNSPLHF
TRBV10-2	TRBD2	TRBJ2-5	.	TGCGCCAGCAGTGGAGCGGGAGGGCTTTCAGAGACCCAGTACTTC	CASSGAGGLSETQYF
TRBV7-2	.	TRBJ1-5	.	TGTGCCAGCAGCTTACAGGGGTCGGGCAATCAGCCCCAGCATTTT	CASSLQGSGNQPQHF
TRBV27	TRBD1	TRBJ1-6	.	TGTGCCAGCAGTCCATCGTGGGGACAGGGGAATTCACCCCTCCACTTT	CASSPSWGQGNSPLHF
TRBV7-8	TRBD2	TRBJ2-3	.	TGTGCCAGCAGCCTAAGGACTAGCGGGAGCAGGGATACGCAGTATTTT	CASSLRTSGSRDTQYF
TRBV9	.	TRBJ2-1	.	TGTGCCAGCAGCGAGGCAGGGCCCTACAATGAGCAGTTCTTC	CASSEAGPYNEQFF
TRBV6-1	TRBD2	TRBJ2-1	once	TGTGCCAGCAGTGAAACCGGACTAGCGGGAGGCCGAACCGATGAGCAGTTCTTC	CASSETGLAGGRTDEQFF
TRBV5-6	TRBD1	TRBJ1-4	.	TGTGCCAGCAGCCCCGACAGGGACCGTGAAAAACTGTTTTTT	CASSPDRDREKLFF